This T cell receptor (beta chain) was sequenced in a study of T-cell memory formation after mild COVID-19. Study observations and caveats: A second wave expanding day 15 to 37 was CD4+-biased; contracting clones were balanced.

TCRdb re-analysed the 5' RACE reads in MiXCR, keeping a single row per CDR3 protein. This sample has a few hundred thousand distinct CDR3 sequences, with roughly 22% found just once. Turning to this clonotype: Its target is not known.

Germline values: CDR1 LNHNV, CDR2 YYDKDF (reference sequence). V shed 8 bases and J 7 bases; nucleotides not matched to a gene: 12. This CDR3 is 15 amino acids long. The source is an adult woman who had mild COVID-19 (a few samples of this study predate the infection). Cell type and time point are not known. The sample taken for sequencing was PBMCs or a T cell subset sorted from them (not recorded which). The genes are TRBV15 and TRBJ2-5, with TRBD2 matching over 11 bases. For the CDR3, the DNA is TGTGCCACCCGTAGCGGGGGGGCCTTCGGAGTGACCCAGTACTTC. It is translated as CATRSGGAFGVTQYF.